These 8 T cell receptor beta chains came from one sample sequenced in a study of PD-1 blockade in mismatch repair-deficient tumors (dated by TCRdb to about 2017). The library came from the immunoSEQ multiplex PCR assay. In its TCRdb copy, this immuneACCESS table keeps in-frame sequences only and misses some clones. Where compared with another copy, unresolved V genes explain less than half of these, and the others have no known cause. The sample table contains about 34,000 clones; only one count was recorded for roughly 80% of them. Roughly 3.5% of the sample is held by the ten biggest clonotypes. The sequenced sample was PBMCs, obtained approximately 6 weeks after starting pembrolizumab. The receptors derive from an adult with mismatch repair-deficient cancer.

This chain joins TRBV2 and TRBJ1-1; D is undetermined. CDR1 is SNHLY and CDR2 is FYNNEI in the germline V gene. Trimming took off 7 bases at V and 0 bases at J, with 18 bases between the two ends. The CDR3 is 16 residues long. CDR3 protein: CASISVRVFMNTEAFF. In DNA form, the CDR3 reads TGTGCCAGCATTTCGGTCCGGGTTTTCATGAACACTGAAGCTTTCTTT.

As to this clone: A junction boundary mismatches the germline segment, possibly from a read error. The genes are TRBV28 and TRBJ1-1; D is perhaps TRBD1 (6 bases). The germline CDR1 and CDR2 sequences are MDHEN and SYDVKM. There are 13 residues in the CDR3. The CDR3 sequence is CASSLDSRGTPSF. CDR3 coding DNA: TGTGCCAGCAGTTTAGATTCAAGGGGGACCCCTTCCTTT.

This clone was seen more than once but under ten times. The chain has TRBV19 and TRBJ2-7; D ambiguous. The CDR3 runs 12 residues. Between the trimmed V and J ends, which lost 5 bases and 2 bases, there was a span of 7 bases. CDR1 and CDR2 (germline): LNHDA, SQIVND (reference sequence). CDR3 sequence reads: CASSARTYEQYF. CDR3 nucleotides: TGTGCCAGTAGTGCTAGAACCTACGAGCAGTACTTC. Combining the CDR3 with reference TRBV19 and TRBJ2-7 gives the whole variable domain DGGITQSPKYLFRKEGQNVTLSCEQNLNHDAMYWYRQDPGQGLRLIYYSQIVNDFQKGDIAEGYSVSREKKESFPLTVTSAQKNPTAFYLCASSARTYEQYFGPGTRLTVT.

J is TRBJ2-3 and V is TRBV11-2; possibly TRBD2 for D (5 bases). The germline CDR1 and CDR2 sequences are SGHAT and FQNNGV. V lost 5 bases to trimming and J lost 6 bases, with 15 bases between them. The CDR3 is made up of 14 amino acids. The chain's CDR3 is CASSPGGSRDTQYF. The CDR3 DNA reads TGTGCCAGCAGCCCAGGAGGTAGTAGGGATACGCAGTATTTT.

The chain is built from TRBV29-1 and TRBJ2-3; 7 nucleotides line up with TRBD2. Germline V gives CDR1 SQVTM, CDR2 ANQGSEA. The CDR3 is 14 residues long. J lost 0 bases, V lost 6 bases, and 6 bases had no gene match. For the CDR3, the DNA is TGCAGCGTACGGGACTACACTAGCACAGATACGCAGTATTTT. Its translation: CSVRDYTSTDTQYF.

This clone occurred a few times. The chain has TRBV2 and TRBJ1-6, with D possibly TRBD1 on 5 matching bases. This CDR3 has 15 amino acids. V gave up 8 bases and J gave up 10 bases, with 21 bases separating them. Germline values: CDR1 SNHLY, CDR2 FYNNEI. CDR3 loop: CASEREGAAGSPLHF. DNA for the CDR3: TGTGCCAGCGAAAGGGAAGGGGCGGCGGGATCACCCCTCCACTTT.

This clone was seen just once. The CDR3 region is CASSFPAGEDTQYF. The CDR3, as DNA: TGTGCCAGCAGCTTTCCCGCGGGGGAGGATACGCAGTATTTT. The chain carries TRBV13 and TRBJ2-3; 7 bases are a match to TRBD2. The V gene end was trimmed by 3 bases and the J gene end by 6 bases; junction bases not matched to a gene: 6. This CDR3 spans 14 amino acids. In germline, CDR1 is PRHDT, CDR2 FYEKMQ (reference sequence).

The chain is built from TRBV5-1 and TRBJ2-2; D might be TRBD1 (6 bases). The CDR3 runs 14 residues. Deletions cut 6 bases from V and 1 base from J, with 10 bases between. Germline values: CDR1 SGHRS, CDR2 YFSETQ. DNA of the CDR3: TGCGCCAGCACCCCGGGACAGAACACCGGGGAGCTGTTTTTT. Its translation: CASTPGQNTGELFF.